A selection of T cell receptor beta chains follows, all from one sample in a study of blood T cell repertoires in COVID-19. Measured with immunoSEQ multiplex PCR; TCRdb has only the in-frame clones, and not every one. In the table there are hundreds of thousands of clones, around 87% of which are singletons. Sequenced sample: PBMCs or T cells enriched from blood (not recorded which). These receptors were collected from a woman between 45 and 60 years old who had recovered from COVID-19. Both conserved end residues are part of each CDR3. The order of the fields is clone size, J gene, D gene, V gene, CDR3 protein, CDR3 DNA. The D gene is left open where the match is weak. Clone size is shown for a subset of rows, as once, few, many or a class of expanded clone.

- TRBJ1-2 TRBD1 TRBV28 CASSPGQTRGDTF TGTGCCAGCAGTCCGGGACAGACGCGAGGGGACACCTTC
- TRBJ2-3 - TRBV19 CASKGGAADTQYF TGTGCCAGTAAGGGCGGGGCCGCAGATACGCAGTATTTT
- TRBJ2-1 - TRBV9 CASSVEGGGYEQFF TGTGCCAGCAGCGTAGAAGGAGGCGGGTATGAGCAGTTCTTC
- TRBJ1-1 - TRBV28 CASSSMDSLNTEAFF TGTGCCAGCAGTTCTATGGACAGCTTGAACACTGAAGCTTTCTTT
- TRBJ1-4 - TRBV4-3 CASSQDLTNEKLFF TGCGCCAGCAGCCAAGACTTAACTAATGAAAAACTGTTTTTT
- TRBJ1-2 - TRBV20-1 CSASLSLMRGYGYTF TGCAGTGCTAGTCTTAGCCTGATGCGGGGCTATGGCTACACCTTC
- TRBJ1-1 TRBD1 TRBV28 CASSGGQGRAEAFF TGTGCCAGCAGTGGGGGACAGGGGAGGGCTGAAGCTTTCTTT
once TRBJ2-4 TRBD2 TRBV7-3 CASSFFDGREGFYF TGTGCCAGCAGCTTCTTTGATGGGCGGGAGGGCTTTTACTTC
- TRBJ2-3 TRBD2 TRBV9 CASSPEGGTDTQYF TGTGCCAGCAGCCCCGAGGGAGGGACAGATACGCAGTATTTT
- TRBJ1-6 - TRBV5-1 CASRPSTVLNSPLHF TGCGCCAGCAGGCCTTCGACAGTTCTAAATTCACCCCTCCACTTT
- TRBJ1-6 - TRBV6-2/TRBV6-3 CASSNFRGPLHF TGTGCCAGCAGTAACTTTAGGGGTCCCCTCCACTTT
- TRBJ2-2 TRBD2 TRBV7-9 CASSLSVAGGPNTGELFF TGTGCCAGCAGCTTAAGCGTAGCGGGAGGGCCGAACACCGGGGAGCTGTTTTTT
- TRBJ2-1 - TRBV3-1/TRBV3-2 CASSQTRDNEQFF TGTGCCAGCAGCCAGACCAGGGACAATGAGCAGTTCTTC
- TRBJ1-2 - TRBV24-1 CATSGGRRNGYTF TGTGCCACCAGTGGGGGTAGGAGGAACGGCTACACCTTC
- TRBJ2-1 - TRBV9 CASSFYGGRRDNEQFF TGTGCCAGCAGCTTCTATGGGGGACGGAGGGATAATGAGCAGTTCTTC
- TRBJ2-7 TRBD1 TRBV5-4 CASSLGDRVNEQYF TGTGCCAGCAGCTTGGGGGACAGGGTCAACGAGCAGTACTTC
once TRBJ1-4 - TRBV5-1 CASSFIGAGNEKLFF TGCGCCAGCAGCTTTATTGGGGCAGGGAATGAAAAACTGTTTTTT
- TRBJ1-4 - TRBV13 CASSSTRGPNEKLFF TGTGCCAGCAGCTCCACGCGGGGTCCTAATGAAAAACTGTTTTTT
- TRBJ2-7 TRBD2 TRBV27 CASSLSPSGISSYEQYF TGTGCCAGCAGTTTATCGCCTAGCGGGATTAGCTCCTACGAGCAGTACTTC
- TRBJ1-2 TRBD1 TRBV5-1 CASRPKPPGGDYGYTF TGCGCCAGCAGACCCAAACCCCCAGGGGGAGACTATGGCTACACCTTC
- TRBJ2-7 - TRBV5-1 CASSLEVDKTYEQYF TGCGCCAGCAGCTTGGAAGTGGACAAGACCTACGAGCAGTACTTC
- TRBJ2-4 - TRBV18 CASSPASVNKNIQYF TGTGCCAGCTCACCGGCTAGCGTTAACAAAAACATTCAGTACTTC
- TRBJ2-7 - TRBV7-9 CASSHPLAEQYF TGTGCCAGCAGCCATCCCCTGGCCGAGCAGTACTTC
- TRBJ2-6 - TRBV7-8 CASSLVRSGANVLTF TGTGCCAGCAGCTTAGTTCGCTCTGGGGCCAACGTCCTGACTTTC
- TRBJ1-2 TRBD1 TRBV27 CASSASVRGLKGYTF TGTGCCAGCAGTGCCAGTGTCAGGGGGCTTAAGGGCTACACCTTC
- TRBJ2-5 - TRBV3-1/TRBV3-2 CASSQDRGGNLIYRQETQYF TGTGCCAGCAGCCAAGATCGTGGAGGGAACCTAATATACCGGCAAGAGACCCAGTACTTC
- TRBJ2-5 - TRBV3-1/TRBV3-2 CASSRDPRGETQYF TGTGCCAGCAGCCGGGACCCACGGGGGGAGACCCAGTACTTC
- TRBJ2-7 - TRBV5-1 CASSPELASYEQYF TGCGCCAGCAGCCCCGAACTAGCATCCTACGAGCAGTACTTC